What follows is one TCR beta chain and its context. The method was immunoSEQ multiplex PCR; TCRdb's version includes in-frame clones alone and lacks a portion of them. The sample lists roughly 87,000 clones, approximately 90% occurring once. The record originates from a study of blood T cell repertoires in COVID-19. Study context: Both acute and convalescent COVID-19 samples were obtained from the United States, Italy and Spain.

CDR1 and CDR2 (germline): LNHDA, SQIVND (reference sequence). This CDR3 has 12 amino acids. V lost 3 bases, J lost 5 bases, and 7 bases lay in between. Source material: peripheral blood. The sequence came from a man between 60 and 70 years old with acute or convalescent COVID-19. The chain has TRBV19 and TRBJ1-2; D ambiguous. The chain's CDR3 is CASSISVYGYTF. As DNA, the CDR3 is TGTGCCAGTAGTATCTCCGTTTATGGCTACACCTTC.